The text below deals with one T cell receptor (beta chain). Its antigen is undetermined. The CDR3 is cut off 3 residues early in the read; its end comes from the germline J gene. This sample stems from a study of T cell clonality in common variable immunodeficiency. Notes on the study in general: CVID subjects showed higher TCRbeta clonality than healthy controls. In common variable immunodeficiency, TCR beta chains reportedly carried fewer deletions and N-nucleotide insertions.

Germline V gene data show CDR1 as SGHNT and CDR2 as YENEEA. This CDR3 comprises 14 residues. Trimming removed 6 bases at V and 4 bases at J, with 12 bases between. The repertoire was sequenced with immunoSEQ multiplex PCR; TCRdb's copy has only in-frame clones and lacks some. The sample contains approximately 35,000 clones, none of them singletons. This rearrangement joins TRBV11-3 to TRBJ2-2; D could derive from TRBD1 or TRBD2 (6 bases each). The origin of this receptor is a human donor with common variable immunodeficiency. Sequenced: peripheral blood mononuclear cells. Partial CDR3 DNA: TGTGCCAGCAGTGGAGGGGGATTCACCGGGGAG. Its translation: CASSGGGFTGE. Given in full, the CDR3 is CASSGGGFTGELFF.